This TCR beta chain is from a study of cytomegalovirus exposure and HLA in healthy donors. This table comes from immunoSEQ multiplex PCR, and its TCRdb copy is limited to in-frame clones, with some not included. The data show 330,000 or so clones, approximately 90% seen once. Germline V gene lookup returns CDR1 SQVTM and CDR2 ANQGSEA. Trimming pared 4 bases from V and 7 bases from J, leaving 10 bases between. The CDR3 spans 12 residues. This TCR derives from a young woman in good health and CMV-seronegative. Sequencing used PBMCs. This chain connects TRBV29-1 to TRBJ1-4; D is unresolved. The DNA for the CDR3 is TGCAGCGTTGGTCCGGTTGCTGAAAAACTGTTTTTT. The encoded protein is CSVGPVAEKLFF.